Reported below is one T cell receptor beta chain. Its antigen is not identified. TCRdb's table, derived via immunoSEQ multiplex PCR, lists solely in-frame clones and lacks some. The profile covers some 68,000 clones, with about 86% appearing a single time and roughly 1.2% taken by the ten largest. Expansion with viral peptide pools was applied to antigen-specific CD4+ T cells by the ViraFEST assay prior to sequencing. Once cultured for 9 to 11 days, the cells underwent separation to obtain CD4+ T cells. It was two doses of either the BNT162b2 or mRNA-1273 vaccine that participants received. Both day 3 and day 7 saw half the medium replaced with IL-2 medium. This sample stems from a study of vaccination effects on CD4 cells after COVID-19. General study points: In the late period after vaccination, infection- and vaccine-induced clones contracted markedly.

The TCR sequence derives from a human donor who received a COVID-19 vaccine. This specimen consisted of CD4+ T cells from PBMCs cultured with HCoV-229E spike peptides, obtained after COVID-19 vaccination.

The CDR3 DNA sequence: TGTGCCTCGATCAGTCCTACCACGCGTGAAGCTTTCTTT. Amino acid sequence: CASISPTTREAFF. The chain links TRBV2 to TRBJ1-1; D remains unclear. V was trimmed by 11 bases and J by 7 bases, leaving 20 bases between them. The CDR3 extends over 13 amino acids. Germline lookup yields CDR1 SNHLY and CDR2 FYNNEI. The complete variable domain, with remaining parts taken from reference TRBV2 and TRBJ1-1, reads EPEVTQTPSHQVTQMGQEVILRCVPISNHLYFYWYRQILGQKVEFLVSFYNNEISEKSEIFDDQFSVERPDGSNFTLKIRSTKLEDSAMYFCASISPTTREAFFGQGTRLTVV.